The rows below give T cell receptor beta chains drawn from one sample of a study of T-cell reconstitution after alpha-beta-depleted transplantation in children. TCRdb reprocessed the PCR reads via MiXCR and lists one record per CDR3 protein. The repertoire holds hundreds of thousands of distinct CDR3 sequences, with around 13% as singletons. This specimen was PBMCs, taken before TCRalphabeta/CD19-depleted stem cell transplant. Source of these receptors: a girl aged 2-10 years with congenital amegakaryocytic thrombocytopenia, due to receive a stem cell transplant. Both conserved end residues are part of each CDR3. D genes are given only for firm matches. Expanded clones are given a class, and other clones once, few, many or no size at all.

J gene | clone size | V gene | D gene | CDR3 DNA | CDR3 protein
TRBJ1-6 | many | TRBV6-6 | - | TGTGCCAGCAGTTACTCTACGGGTCCACCCCTCCACTTT | CASSYSTGPPLHF
TRBJ2-7 | few | TRBV3-1 | - | TGTGCCAGCAGCCATCGGGACGGAACCTACGAGCAGTACTTC | CASSHRDGTYEQYF
TRBJ2-7 | many | TRBV6-5 | - | TGTGCCAGCAGTACTGTCGGTCCTTACCCCGAGCAGTACTTC | CASSTVGPYPEQYF
TRBJ1-5 | - | TRBV5-1 | - | TGCGCCAGCAGCCCTAGCGGACGGACAGATACGCAGCATTTT | CASSPSGRTDTQHF
TRBJ2-3 | many | TRBV11-2 | - | TGTGCCAGCTCTATGTCCGCAGATACGCAGTATTTT | CASSMSADTQYF
TRBJ2-5 | few | TRBV20-1 | - | TGCAGTGCTCCTCCCAAAGACCTACAAGAGACCCAGTACTTC | CSAPPKDLQETQYF
TRBJ2-1 | many | TRBV7-8 | TRBD2 | TGTGCCAGCAGCTTTAGCGGGCCGTGGAGCTCCTACAATGAGCAGTTCTTC | CASSFSGPWSSYNEQFF
TRBJ2-7 | - | TRBV24-1 | TRBD1 | TGTGCCACCAGTGATGATGAAAAGACAGGGAACACCTACGAGCAGTACTTC | CATSDDEKTGNTYEQYF
TRBJ1-2 | few | TRBV2 | - | TGTGCCAGCACCTCAGGCTATGGCTACACCTTC | CASTSGYGYTF
TRBJ2-7 | few | TRBV15 | TRBD2 | TGTGCCACCAGCGTCGCATACAAGGTCCTAGCGGGAGGGCCTTTATCCTACGAGCAGTACTTC | CATSVAYKVLAGGPLSYEQYF
TRBJ2-7 | - | TRBV29-1 | TRBD2 | TGCAGCCATGCCCTTACTAGCGGCTTTGGGATTTCCGGGCAGTACTTC | CSHALTSGFGISGQYF
TRBJ2-7 | few | TRBV27 | - | TGTGCCAGCAGTTTTAAGCGGGCCGGTTACGAGCAGTACTTC | CASSFKRAGYEQYF
TRBJ2-1 | few | TRBV5-1 | TRBD2 | TGCGCCAGCAGGGCGGGAGGGTCCTACAATGAGCAGTTCTTC | CASRAGGSYNEQFF
TRBJ1-2 | - | TRBV10-3 | - | TGTGCCATCAACCCAGGGGAGGCAGATGGCTACACCTTC | CAINPGEADGYTF
TRBJ1-2 | many | TRBV20-1 | - | TGCAGTGCTAGAGTCGGGGGGTTCACACCGCTCGGAGGCTACACCTTC | CSARVGGFTPLGGYTF
TRBJ2-1 | few | TRBV20-1 | - | TGCAGTGCTGACACTAGTTTAGGTTTTGGGGAGCAGTTCTTC | CSADTSLGFGEQFF
TRBJ2-1 | many | TRBV20-1 | TRBD2 | TGCAGGGCTCTAACCGGGACTAGCATCAATGAGCAGTTCTTC | CRALTGTSINEQFF
TRBJ2-2 | few | TRBV5-4 | TRBD2 | TGTGCCAGCAGCGTCGGACTAGCCCGAAGTACCGGGGAGCTGTTTTTT | CASSVGLARSTGELFF
TRBJ2-1 | many | TRBV5-6 | - | TGTGCCAGCAGCCTGATGGCGGTAGGTTCCTACAATGAGCAGTTCTTC | CASSLMAVGSYNEQFF
TRBJ2-3 | - | TRBV15 | TRBD2 | TGTGCCACCAGCAGACGTGGACTAGTGGCACTCTCAGATACGCAGTATTTT | CATSRRGLVALSDTQYF
TRBJ1-1 | - | TRBV5-1 | - | TGCGCCAGCAGCTTTCTCCTATTTTCCGGGACCTTCACCCCCATGAACACTGAAGCTTTCTTT | CASSFLLFSGTFTPMNTEAFF